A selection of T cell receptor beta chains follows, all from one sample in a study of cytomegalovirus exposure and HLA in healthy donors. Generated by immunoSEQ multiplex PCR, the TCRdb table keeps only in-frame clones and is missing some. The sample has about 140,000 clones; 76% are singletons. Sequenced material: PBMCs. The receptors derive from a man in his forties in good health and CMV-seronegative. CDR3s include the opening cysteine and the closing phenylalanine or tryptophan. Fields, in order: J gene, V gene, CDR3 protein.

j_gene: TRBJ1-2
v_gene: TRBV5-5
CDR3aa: CASSGTGNGYTF

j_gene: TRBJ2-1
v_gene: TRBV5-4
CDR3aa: CASSSTHNEQFF

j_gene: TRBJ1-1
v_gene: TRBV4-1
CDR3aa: CASSQSATAWTEAFF

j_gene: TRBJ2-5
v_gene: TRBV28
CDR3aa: CASSPGLAGGLYQETQYF

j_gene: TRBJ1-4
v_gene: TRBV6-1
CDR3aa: CASSLTGPNEKLFF

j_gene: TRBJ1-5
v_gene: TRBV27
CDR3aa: CASGSQGAYQPQHF

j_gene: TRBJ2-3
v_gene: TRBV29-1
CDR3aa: CSGTGTFTTDTQYF

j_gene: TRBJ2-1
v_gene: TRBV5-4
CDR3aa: CASSLGTTLYSYNEQFF

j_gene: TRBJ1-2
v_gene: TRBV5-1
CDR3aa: CASSLDEYGYTF

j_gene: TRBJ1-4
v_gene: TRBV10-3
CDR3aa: CAISESATQVNEKLFF

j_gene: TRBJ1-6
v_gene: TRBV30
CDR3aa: CAWSVRGANSPLHF

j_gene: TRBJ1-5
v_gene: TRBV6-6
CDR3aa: CASSHRDQPQHF

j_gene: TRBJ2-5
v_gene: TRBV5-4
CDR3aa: CASSPGTSQETQYF

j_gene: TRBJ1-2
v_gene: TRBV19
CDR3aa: CASSGETGMRGYTF

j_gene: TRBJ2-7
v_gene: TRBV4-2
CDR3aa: CASSQPTQGIEQYF

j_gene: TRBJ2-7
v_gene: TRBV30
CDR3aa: CAWRFRTQKAYEQYF

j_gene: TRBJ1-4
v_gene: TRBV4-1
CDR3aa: CASSHGDRGNEKLFF

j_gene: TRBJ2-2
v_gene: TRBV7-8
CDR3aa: CASSHGTANTGELFF

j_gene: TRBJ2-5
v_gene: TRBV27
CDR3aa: CASSLLQGKETQYF

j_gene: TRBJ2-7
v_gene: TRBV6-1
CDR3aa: CASRGGISYEQYF

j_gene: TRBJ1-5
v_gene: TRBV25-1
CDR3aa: CASSVAKAWGVGQPQHF

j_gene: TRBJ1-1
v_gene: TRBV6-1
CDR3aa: CASSWQGNREAFF

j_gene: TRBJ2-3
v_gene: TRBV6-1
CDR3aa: CASSEISGGTDTQYF

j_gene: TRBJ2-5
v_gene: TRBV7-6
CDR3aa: CASSPGPPLSEFAAQYF

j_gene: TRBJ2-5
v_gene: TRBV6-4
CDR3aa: CASSDSREGTQYF

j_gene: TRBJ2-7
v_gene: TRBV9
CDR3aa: CASSPGTGGAYEQYF

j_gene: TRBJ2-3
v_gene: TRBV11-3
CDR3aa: CASSLGTSGRTDTQYF

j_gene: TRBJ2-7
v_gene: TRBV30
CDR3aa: CAWSVGGTGVSYEQYF

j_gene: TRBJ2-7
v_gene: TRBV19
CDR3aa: CASSIDPASSYEQYF

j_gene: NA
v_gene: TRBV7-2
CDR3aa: CASRRTSVYEQYF

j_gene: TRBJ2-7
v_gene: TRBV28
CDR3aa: CASSAEYGGPGSYEQYF

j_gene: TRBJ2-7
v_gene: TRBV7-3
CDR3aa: CASSLIGTGDPPYEQYF

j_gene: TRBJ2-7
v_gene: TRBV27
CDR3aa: CASRTSGRSYEQYF

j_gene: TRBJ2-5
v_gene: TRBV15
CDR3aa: CATSRETGGGETQYF

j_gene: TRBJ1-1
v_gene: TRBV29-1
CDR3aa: CSVEIEAAFF

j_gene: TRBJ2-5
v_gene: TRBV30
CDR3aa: CAWSQTGAETQYF

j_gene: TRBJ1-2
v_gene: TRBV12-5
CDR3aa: CASGLVVWDRANYGYTF

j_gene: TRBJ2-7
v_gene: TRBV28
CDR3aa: CASSLAGLAAVEQYF

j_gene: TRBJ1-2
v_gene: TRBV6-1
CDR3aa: CASKTGQGDPYGYTF

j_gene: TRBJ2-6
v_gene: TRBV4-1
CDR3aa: CASSQDTTFSEANGLTF

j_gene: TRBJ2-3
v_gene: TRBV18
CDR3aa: CASSPTWGLSTDTQYF

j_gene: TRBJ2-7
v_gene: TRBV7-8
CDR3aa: CASSLGDRGDEQYF

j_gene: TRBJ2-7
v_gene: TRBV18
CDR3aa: CASSPPGGLYEQYF

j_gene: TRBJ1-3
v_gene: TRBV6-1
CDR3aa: CASSEGGGDSGNTIYF

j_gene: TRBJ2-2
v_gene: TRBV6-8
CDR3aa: CASSYQTSSGAGELFF

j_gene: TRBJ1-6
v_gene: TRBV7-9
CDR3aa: CASTGTDASYNSPLHF

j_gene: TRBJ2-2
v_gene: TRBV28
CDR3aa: CASSLWGRGGSPGELFF

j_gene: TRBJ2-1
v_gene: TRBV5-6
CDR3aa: CASSLSLLPASGQFF

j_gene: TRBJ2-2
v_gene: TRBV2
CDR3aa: CASSEMGGGGAAGELFF

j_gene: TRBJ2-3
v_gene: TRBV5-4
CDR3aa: CASSLRLAGEDTQYF

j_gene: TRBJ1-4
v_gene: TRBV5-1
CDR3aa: CASSLLTGGGPNEKLFF

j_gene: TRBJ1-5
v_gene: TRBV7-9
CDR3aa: CASGRDSNQPQHF

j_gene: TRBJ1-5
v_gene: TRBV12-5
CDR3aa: CASGSGTGPSPQHF

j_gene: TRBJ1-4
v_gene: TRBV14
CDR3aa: CASSQILTGEPHEKLFF

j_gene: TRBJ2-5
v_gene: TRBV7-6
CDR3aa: CASSPALRRGQETQYF

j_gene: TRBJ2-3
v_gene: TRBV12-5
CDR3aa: CASGLGLAGGSTDTQYF